This TCR beta chain came from a study of cytomegalovirus exposure and HLA in healthy donors. General observations from the study: Most CMV-associated TCR beta chains appeared HLA-restricted in a later analysis. Later work found that TCR association rates differed between HLA loci; DRB1 had the most and HLA-C the fewest. It was reported that TCR beta sequences correctly inferred the HLA-A and HLA-B alleles for most subjects.

About this clone itself: Antigen: not known.

Germline CDR1 is GTSNPN and CDR2 is SVGIG (reference sequence). This CDR3 spans 17 amino acids. Trimming removed 2 bases from V and 8 bases from J; junction bases left unmatched: 19. PCR amplification relied on 60 Vbeta primers (plus 13 Jbeta primers). Per the original data handling: Later, an analysis found roughly 80 million unique TCR beta chains, and around 10 million of these were shared. Assay: immunoSEQ multiplex PCR; the TCRdb copy retains only in-frame clones and omits some. V, J and clone size were drawn from that table, and D and trimming were deduced from the DNA. Among 90,000 to 95,000 clones listed, over 70% were seen once.

Sequencing used PBMCs. This sequence originates from a girl aged 2 to 9 in good health and CMV-seropositive. The chain has TRBV30 and TRBJ1-2; TRBD1 matches 8 bases. The CDR3 here is CAWSFVYKQGARGGYTF. CDR3 in DNA: TGTGCCTGGAGTTTTGTATATAAGCAGGGGGCGCGAGGCGGCTACACCTTC.